This record concerns one T cell receptor beta chain sequence. The data are from a study of glioma-infiltrating T cells after dendritic cell vaccination. Assay: immunoSEQ multiplex PCR; the TCRdb copy retains only in-frame clones and omits some. The sample has around 96,000 clones, 70% to 80% seen once; the top ten hold roughly 5.6%. V lost 4 bases, J lost 4 bases, and 11 bases lay in between. This CDR3 is 14 amino acids long. The V gene's germline CDR1 is SGHRS and CDR2 YFSETQ. The specimen comprised blood, sampled before dendritic cell vaccination. V and J are TRBV5-1 and TRBJ2-2, with D possibly being TRBD1 (6 bases). This sequence was found in a human donor with glioblastoma. Here the CDR3 DNA reads TGCGCCAGCAGCCAACAGGGCGTCACCGGGGAGCTGTTTTTT. Amino acid sequence: CASSQQGVTGELFF.